These 4 T cell receptor beta chains share one sample of origin, sequenced in a study of T cell responses to AZD1222 COVID-19 vaccine. TCRdb's copy holds only in-frame clones and misses some; the assay was immunoSEQ multiplex PCR. The repertoire holds tens of thousands of clones, with roughly 82% as singletons. The source material was peripheral blood, sampled on day 0 of AZD1222 vaccination. These receptors came from an adult in good health.

This clone has just a few counts. This rearrangement joins TRBV21-1 to TRBJ2-7; the table names TRBD2, a call not compared with the DNA. TRBV21-1 corresponds to a pseudogene. This CDR3 region has 12 residues. Here the CDR3 reads CASKEREYEQYF. The CDR3 DNA reads as TGTGCCAGCAAGGAGCGGGAATACGAGCAGTACTTC.

The chain recombines TRBV6-2 or TRBV6-3 with TRBJ2-7; D is uncertain. Trimming took 1 base from V and 7 from J, leaving 17 bases between them. Germline lookup yields CDR1 MNHEY and CDR2 SVGEGT. CDR3 length: 15 amino acids. The CDR3, as DNA: TGTGCCAGCAGTTACTTCTACAGTGGGTTTCGAGAGCAGTACTTC. This gives the protein CASSYFYSGFREQYF.

The rearrangement links TRBV19 to TRBJ2-1, with a possible D match to TRBD1 (5 bases). Germline V gene data show CDR1 as LNHDA and CDR2 as SQIVND (reference sequence). The V and J ends lost 4 bases and 5 bases respectively, with 12 bases between them. The CDR3 has 14 amino acids. The CDR3 loop is CASSTLDRDNEQFF. The CDR3 DNA sequence: TGTGCCAGTAGTACCTTAGACAGAGACAATGAGCAGTTCTTC.

The gene calls are TRBV6-5 and TRBJ1-3; no clear D. The CDR3 is 15 residues long. Trimming took off 4 bases at V and 0 bases at J, with 10 bases between the two ends. The germline CDR1 and CDR2 sequences are MNHEY and SVGAGI. The CDR3 loop is CASSSAAGSGNTIYF. The CDR3 nucleotides are TGTGCCAGCAGTTCGGCAGCTGGCTCTGGAAACACCATATATTTT.